These 18 T cell receptor beta chains were sequenced from one sample in a study of T cell responses to AZD1222 COVID-19 vaccine. Measured with immunoSEQ multiplex PCR; TCRdb has only the in-frame clones, and not every one. Here the sample spans 110,000 to 150,000 clones, around nine tenths being singletons. Source: peripheral blood, taken on day 0 of AZD1222 vaccination. These receptors all stem from an adult in good health.

This chain joins TRBV5-6 and TRBJ1-1, with a weak D call TRBD1 (6 bases). The CDR3 consists of 15 residues. The germline CDR1 and CDR2 sequences are SGHDT and YYEEEE. Deletions cut 4 bases from V and 1 base from J, with 14 bases between. DNA of the CDR3: TGTGCCAGCAGCCCAAGACAGGTATCGAACACTGAAGCTTTCTTT. Translation gives CASSPRQVSNTEAFF.

The gene calls are TRBV5-1 and TRBJ1-4, with D maybe TRBD1 (6 bases). V gave up 1 base and J gave up 6 bases, with 10 bases separating them. Germline assignment: CDR1 SGHRS and CDR2 YFSETQ. This CDR3 has 14 amino acids. The CDR3 is CASSLTGRDEKLFF. Here the CDR3 DNA reads TGCGCCAGCAGCTTGACAGGGAGGGATGAAAAACTGTTTTTT. Together with reference TRBV5-1 and TRBJ1-4, the CDR3 gives the full variable domain: KAGVTQTPRYLIKTRGQQVTLSCSPISGHRSVSWYQQTPGQGLQFLFEYFSETQRNKGNFPGRFSGRQFSNSRSEMNVSTLELGDSALYLCASSLTGRDEKLFFGSGTQLSVL.

The chain joins TRBV27 to TRBJ1-6; 10 bases fit TRBD1. Germline CDR1 reads MNHEY; CDR2 reads SMNVEV (reference sequence). V trimming: 2 bases; J trimming: 9 bases; junction bases outside the gene matches: 4. This CDR3 is built from 15 residues. In nucleotides, the CDR3 is TGTGCCAGCAGTTTAGGGACAGGGGTTGGTTCACCCCTCCACTTT. The encoded protein is CASSLGTGVGSPLHF.

The gene calls are TRBV12-5 and TRBJ1-5; weak D call: TRBD1 (5 bases). Trimming pared 5 bases from V and 2 bases from J, leaving 16 bases between. This CDR3 spans 16 amino acids. Germline V gene lookup returns CDR1 LGHNT and CDR2 FRNRAP. DNA of the CDR3: TGTGCTAGTGGTCCTCCGGGGGGACGGGGCAATCAGCCCCAGCATTTT. It specifies CASGPPGGRGNQPQHF.

This chain connects TRBV18 to TRBJ1-2; TRBD1 is a possible D gene (5 bases). Germline V gene data show CDR1 as KGHSH and CDR2 as LQKENI. The CDR3 loop spans 16 amino acids. Trimming cost V 3 bases and J 5 bases, with 19 bases left between them. The CDR3 DNA reads as TGTGCCAGCTCACCGGGACCCAGGGATCCCATTTATGGCTACACCTTC. As protein: CASSPGPRDPIYGYTF.

This chain uses TRBV28 with TRBJ2-7; 9 bases line up with TRBD2. CDR3 length equals 15 residues. CDR1 MDHEN and CDR2 SYDVKM come from the germline V gene. With V trimmed by 2 bases and J by 2 bases, 4 bases remained unmatched. The CDR3 protein is CASSLLAGNPYEQYF. The CDR3 region has the DNA TGTGCCAGCAGTTTACTAGCGGGAAATCCCTACGAGCAGTACTTC.

The chain is built from TRBV5-1 and TRBJ2-1; tentative D call: TRBD2 (6 bases). The CDR3 contains 14 residues. The germline CDR1 and CDR2 sequences are SGHRS and YFSETQ. The germline V and J ends were trimmed by 2 bases and 7 bases, with 13 bases remaining between them. The CDR3 here is CASSFLASANEQFF. CDR3 bases: TGCGCCAGCAGCTTCCTGGCTAGCGCGAATGAGCAGTTCTTC. Drawing the rest from reference TRBV5-1 and TRBJ2-1, the complete variable domain is KAGVTQTPRYLIKTRGQQVTLSCSPISGHRSVSWYQQTPGQGLQFLFEYFSETQRNKGNFPGRFSGRQFSNSRSEMNVSTLELGDSALYLCASSFLASANEQFFGPGTRLTVL.

This chain's CDR3 is CASGGQLPAGELFF. DNA for the CDR3: TGTGCCAGTGGGGGACAGCTCCCCGCCGGGGAGCTGTTTTTT. This sequence joins TRBV6-5 and TRBJ2-2; 7 nucleotides align to TRBD1. The J segment lost 6 bases and the V segment lost 9 bases, leaving 10 bases of the junction unmatched. Germline V CDR1 and CDR2: MNHEY, SVGAGI. The CDR3 consists of 14 residues.

This chain connects TRBV27 to TRBJ2-7; 7 bases line up with TRBD2. V lost 3 bases and J lost 0; bases outside the gene matches: 5. The CDR3 consists of 15 residues. Germline CDR1 MNHEY, CDR2 SMNVEV (reference sequence). CDR3 nucleotides: TGTGCCAGCAGTTTTCGGGACTACTACTCCTACGAGCAGTACTTC. Protein product: CASSFRDYYSYEQYF.

The rearrangement uses TRBV9 and TRBJ2-7, with 11 bases matching TRBD2. The germline CDR1 and CDR2 sequences are SGDLS and YYNGEE. CDR3 length: 15 amino acids. Trimming cost V 3 bases and J 2 bases; bases outside gene matches: 4. CDR3 loop: CASSGGLAAAYEQYF. CDR3 bases: TGTGCCAGCAGCGGGGGACTAGCGGCCGCCTACGAGCAGTACTTC.

V and J are TRBV6-6 and TRBJ1-6; D uncertain. Germline V CDR1 and CDR2: MNHNY, SVGAGI (reference sequence). The CDR3 runs to 14 residues. V was cut by 10 bases and J by 7 bases, with 17 bases left in between. The CDR3 loop reads CATRYDRFNSPLHF. CDR3 in DNA: TGTGCCACCCGATATGACCGATTCAATTCACCCCTCCACTTT.

The rearrangement links TRBV19 to TRBJ2-1; weak D call: TRBD2 (6 bases). This CDR3 has 14 residues. The germline V and J ends were trimmed by 5 bases and 7 bases, with 15 bases remaining between them. The V gene's germline CDR1 is LNHDA and CDR2 SQIVND (reference sequence). Written as DNA, the CDR3 is TGTGCCAGTAGTCCACACGGGAGAACGAATGAGCAGTTCTTC. It specifies CASSPHGRTNEQFF.

This clone was seen a few times. The V call is TRBV3-1 (or the pseudogene TRBV3-2), the J call TRBJ2-3; the D is unclear. CDR3 length: 13 amino acids. Trimming left V 1 base short and J 5 bases short, with 7 bases between. CDR1 and CDR2 (germline): LGHDT, YNNKEL (reference sequence). CDR3 bases: TGTGCCAGCAGCCAAGGTCATCAAGATACGCAGTATTTT. This gives the protein CASSQGHQDTQYF.

This clone was picked up one time. The gene calls are TRBV28 and TRBJ2-7; a possible D gene is TRBD1 (6 bases). V lost 5 bases and J 1 base, leaving 15 bases between the germline ends. The CDR3 is made up of 15 amino acids. CDR1 is MDHEN and CDR2 is SYDVKM in the germline V gene. The CDR3 region has the DNA TGTGCCAGCAGTGCCTCGACAGGCTTTTCCTACGAGCAGTACTTC. This translates into CASSASTGFSYEQYF. Based on the CDR3 plus reference TRBV28 and TRBJ2-7, the full variable domain is DVKVTQSSRYLVKRTGEKVFLECVQDMDHENMFWYRQDPGLGLRLIYFSYDVKMKEKGDIPEGYSVSREKKERFSLILESASTNQTSMYLCASSASTGFSYEQYFGPGTRLTVT.

This rearrangement joins TRBV30 to TRBJ1-2; D gene unclear. The ends were cut back, 5 bases at V and 11 bases at J, with 12 bases in the middle. CDR3 length: 10 amino acids. CDR1 is GTSNPN, CDR2 SVGIG, per germline (reference sequence). CDR3: CAWEDRVYTF. For the CDR3, the DNA is TGTGCCTGGGAGGATAGGGTTTACACCTTC.

The chain uses TRBV7-6 and TRBJ2-7, with D unresolved. In germline, CDR1 is SGHVS, CDR2 FNYEAQ. Trimming cost V 1 base and J 4 bases, with 8 bases left between them. The CDR3 is 13 amino acids. CDR3 nucleotides: TGTGCCAGCAGCTTAGGAGCTGAATACGAGCAGTACTTC. Its protein product is CASSLGAEYEQYF.

The rearrangement links TRBV7-3 to TRBJ2-1, with 10 bases lining up with TRBD1. This CDR3 is built from 14 residues. Per germline, CDR1 SGHTA and CDR2 FQGTGA. J was trimmed by 9 bases and V by 5 bases; bases with no gene match: 7. The DNA of the CDR3 is TGTGCCAGCAGCGTTGGGACAGGGGTAGGTGAGCAGTTCTTC. Encoded protein: CASSVGTGVGEQFF.

This chain connects TRBV6-4 to TRBJ2-1; a weak D match, TRBD1 (7 bases). V was clipped by 2 bases and J by 3 bases, with 17 bases between them. The CDR3 is 17 residues long. Looked up from germline, CDR1 is MRHNA and CDR2 is SNTAGT. CDR3 sequence reads: CASSDRYRRGLYNEQFF. CDR3 in DNA: TGTGCCAGCAGTGACCGGTACCGGAGGGGGCTCTACAATGAGCAGTTCTTC.